This is a list of T cell receptor beta chains from one sample in a study of response to subunit inactivated influenza vaccine. TCRdb called the RT-PCR reads again in MiXCR, with one record for every CDR3 protein. The sample records roughly 790,000 distinct CDR3 sequences, 21% being singletons. This specimen was PBMCs from blood, taken roughly 5 days after vaccination. The origin of the receptors is a middle-aged man who received an inactivated influenza vaccine. Each CDR3 is given with its conserved first and last residue. The D gene is left open where the match is weak. A row's size may be missing; if present it is once, few, many or a size class.

v_gene,j_gene,abundance,d_gene,CDR3aa,CDR3nt
TRBV29-1,TRBJ1-1,-,-,CSVVVLTNTEAFF,TGCAGCGTTGTGGTCCTGACGAACACTGAAGCTTTCTTT
TRBV19,TRBJ2-7,few,-,CASSMSGTNYEQYF,TGTGCCAGTAGTATGAGCGGGACAAACTACGAGCAGTACTTC
TRBV20-1,TRBJ2-1,-,-,CSAGGQPSYNEQFF,TGCAGTGCTGGAGGTCAACCCTCCTACAATGAGCAGTTCTTC
TRBV7-2,TRBJ1-1,-,TRBD1,CASSSGQGFTEAFF,TGTGCCAGCAGCTCCGGACAGGGGTTCACTGAAGCTTTCTTT
TRBV5-1,TRBJ2-3,-,TRBD2,CASTNGVAGDNTQYF,TGCGCCAGCACCAATGGGGTAGCGGGAGATAATACGCAGTATTTT
TRBV29-1,TRBJ2-5,-,-,CSGNSGLQETQYF,TGCAGCGGAAATTCGGGCCTCCAAGAGACCCAGTACTTC
TRBV20-1,TRBJ2-1,few,-,CSASRASTDEQFF,TGCAGTGCTAGTAGGGCTAGCACGGATGAGCAGTTCTTC
TRBV7-9,TRBJ1-2,-,TRBD1,CASSLDGTGRHYGYTF,TGTGCCAGCAGCTTAGACGGGACAGGGAGGCACTATGGCTACACCTTC
TRBV9,TRBJ2-1,few,-,CASSPMGGQVTYNEQFF,TGTGCCAGCAGCCCGATGGGAGGACAGGTTACCTACAATGAGCAGTTCTTC
TRBV12-3/TRBV12-4,TRBJ1-5,many,TRBD1,CASSWGQGRSQPQHF,TGTGCCAGCAGTTGGGGACAGGGTAGGAGCCAGCCCCAGCATTTT
TRBV7-9,TRBJ1-1,once,-,CASSPERQENTEAFF,TGTGCCAGCAGCCCGGAGAGGCAGGAGAACACTGAAGCTTTCTTT
TRBV12-3/TRBV12-4,TRBJ2-2,-,-,CANGGSGGENTGELFF,TGTGCCAACGGGGGTTCAGGGGGGGAAAACACCGGGGAGCTGTTTTTT
TRBV7-9,TRBJ2-1,few,-,CATSANEQFF,TGTGCCACTTCCGCCAATGAGCAGTTCTTC
TRBV25-1,TRBJ1-6,-,-,CASSEYRPLNSPLHF,TGTGCCAGCAGTGAATATCGGCCGCTTAATTCACCCCTCCACTTT
TRBV12-3/TRBV12-4,TRBJ2-7,few,TRBD1,CASKNRGSEQYF,TGTGCCAGTAAAAACAGGGGTAGCGAGCAGTACTTC
TRBV6-2/TRBV6-3,TRBJ2-2,-,-,CTSSYGGPGELFF,TGTACCAGCAGTTATGGAGGTCCCGGGGAGCTGTTTTTT
TRBV28,TRBJ2-5,few,TRBD1,CASSLSGTGGQETQYF,TGTGCCAGCAGTTTATCGGGGACAGGGGGCCAAGAGACCCAGTACTTC
TRBV2,TRBJ1-5,-,-,CASSAGSVWNQPQHF,TGTGCCAGCAGTGCAGGGTCGGTGTGGAATCAGCCCCAGCATTTT
TRBV27,TRBJ2-3,few,TRBD2,CASKRGGLTDTQYF,TGTGCCAGCAAGCGGGGGGGCCTCACAGATACGCAGTATTTT
TRBV10-3,TRBJ2-1,-,TRBD2,CATKNVAGYNEQFF,TGTGCCACCAAAAACGTAGCGGGCTACAATGAGCAGTTCTTC